The 32 T cell receptor beta chains below come from one sample, sequenced in a study of cytomegalovirus exposure and HLA in healthy donors. Primers included in the PCR were 60 Vbeta and 13 Jbeta primers. TCRdb's table, derived via immunoSEQ multiplex PCR, lists solely in-frame clones and lacks some. Here the sample table reports some 55,000 clones. The sequenced material came from PBMCs. The receptor source for this set is a man aged 18 to 29 in good health and CMV-seropositive.

The chain joins TRBV2 to TRBJ2-5, with TRBD2 identical over 10 bases. The CDR3 length is 17 residues. The germline gives CDR1 SNHLY, CDR2 FYNNEI. J was trimmed by 2 bases and V by 6 bases; bases with no gene match: 12. The CDR3 region is CASSESPGTSVQETQYF. As DNA, the CDR3 is TGTGCCAGCAGCGAATCCCCCGGGACTAGCGTACAAGAGACCCAGTACTTC.

V usage is TRBV7-2 and J usage is TRBJ1-4; TRBD1 is a possible D gene (6 bases). This CDR3 has 17 amino acids. Trimming took off 5 bases at V and 0 bases at J, with 16 bases between the two ends. The germline CDR1 and CDR2 sequences are SGHTA and FQGNSA. DNA for the CDR3: TGTGCCAGCAGCCGCTGGGGGGGGGCTGCAACTAATGAAAAACTGTTTTTT. Protein sequence: CASSRWGGAATNEKLFF.

The J gene is TRBJ1-2, the V gene TRBV18; 7 bases agree with TRBD1. The CDR3 has 15 residues. Germline CDR1 KGHSH, CDR2 LQKENI. The V segment lost 3 bases and the J segment 3 bases; nucleotides outside the gene matches: 7. The CDR3: CASSPSRGPDYGYTF. For the CDR3, the DNA is TGTGCCAGCTCACCGTCTAGGGGGCCGGACTATGGCTACACCTTC.

The genes are TRBV29-1 and TRBJ2-3; tentative D call: TRBD2 (5 bases). Germline assignment: CDR1 SQVTM and CDR2 ANQGSEA. Trimming removed 2 bases from V and 2 bases from J, with 11 bases in between. This CDR3 spans 14 amino acids. CDR3 residues: CSVEKAGVTDTQYF. The CDR3 DNA reads as TGCAGCGTTGAAAAGGCGGGCGTCACAGATACGCAGTATTTT.

The CDR3 DNA is TGTGCCAGCAGGAGGGACAGCTATGGCTACACCTTC. Amino acids: CASRRDSYGYTF. The chain uses TRBV2 and TRBJ1-2; 7 bases match TRBD1. The germline gives CDR1 SNHLY, CDR2 FYNNEI. The CDR3 covers 12 residues. V trimming: 6 bases; J trimming: 4 bases; junction bases outside the gene matches: 2.

V usage is TRBV27 and J usage is TRBJ2-5, with TRBD1 matching 7 bases. The J segment lost 4 bases and the V segment lost 3 bases, leaving 2 bases of the junction unmatched. This CDR3 contains 13 residues. Germline V CDR1 and CDR2: MNHEY, SMNVEV (reference sequence). The CDR3 loop is CASSLYRGETQYF. CDR3 coding DNA: TGTGCCAGCAGTTTGTACAGGGGAGAGACCCAGTACTTC.

The rearrangement links TRBV5-8 to TRBJ1-5; 7 bases fit TRBD1. V lost 3 bases to trimming and J lost 7 bases; unmatched junction nucleotides: 7. The CDR3 is 14 amino acids. Germline V lookup: CDR1 SGHTS, CDR2 YDEGEE. CDR3 amino acids: CASSSGDSGQPQHF. The CDR3 region has the DNA TGTGCCAGCAGCTCGGGGGACAGTGGGCAGCCCCAGCATTTT.

The rearrangement joins TRBV25-1 to TRBJ2-5; 7 nucleotides match TRBD2. The J call may be faulty, since TRBJ2-7 better matches the DNA end. Germline CDR1 and CDR2: MGHDK and SYGVNS. CDR3 length equals 18 residues. The CDR3 bases are TGTGCCAGCAGTGAATCTCCCAGCGGGGAGGGCCGCTCCTACGAGCAGTACTTC. Its translation: CASSESPSGEGRSYEQYF.

The chain links TRBV10-1 to TRBJ2-5, with 9 bases that match TRBD1. CDR1 and CDR2 (germline): WNHNN, SYGVQD (reference sequence). This CDR3 is built from 14 residues. V was pared by 3 bases and J by 5 bases, with 4 bases of the junction left unmatched. The CDR3 sequence is CASSEQGAGETQYF. CDR3 sequence (DNA): TGCGCCAGCAGTGAACAGGGGGCCGGGGAGACCCAGTACTTC.

The rearrangement uses TRBV10-2 and TRBJ1-2, with a weak D call TRBD1 (5 bases). V was pared by 5 bases and J by 3 bases, with 10 bases between. The germline CDR1 and CDR2 sequences are WSHSY and SAAADI. The CDR3 has 13 amino acids. The CDR3 here is CASSKGRDYGYTF. The CDR3 DNA reads as TGCGCCAGCAGTAAGGGCAGGGACTATGGCTACACCTTC.

The V gene is TRBV10-3, the J gene TRBJ2-1, with TRBD2 matching 9 bases. The V segment lost 0 bases and the J segment 5 bases; nucleotides outside the gene matches: 8. CDR3 size: 17 residues. Germline assignment: CDR1 ENHRY and CDR2 SYGVKD. The CDR3 protein is CAISESVAGESNNEQFF. CDR3 nucleotide sequence: TGTGCCATCAGTGAGTCAGTAGCGGGAGAGTCGAACAATGAGCAGTTCTTC.

Here the CDR3 reads CASSHQRPTDEQYF. CDR3 DNA: TGTGCCAGCAGCCACCAGCGACCTACGGACGAGCAGTACTTC. The rearrangement uses TRBV14 and TRBJ2-7; D gene ambiguous. The germline CDR1 and CDR2 sequences are SGHDN and FVKESK. The germline V and J ends were trimmed by 3 bases and 5 bases, with 14 bases remaining between them. The CDR3 runs to 14 residues. The full variable domain, in which reference TRBV14 and TRBJ2-7 provide the parts outside the CDR3, is EAGVTQFPSHSVIEKGQTVTLRCDPISGHDNLYWYRRVMGKEIKFLLHFVKESKQDESGMPNNRFLAERTGGTYSTLKVQPAELEDSGVYFCASSHQRPTDEQYFGPGTRLTVT.

This chain uses TRBV5-4 with TRBJ2-3, with TRBD2 identical over 10 bases. The CDR3 is made up of 16 amino acids. Germline assignment: CDR1 SGHNT and CDR2 YYREEE (reference sequence). With V trimmed by 4 bases and J by 5 bases, 10 bases remained unmatched. CDR3 amino acids: CASSPRAGGGGDTQYF. The CDR3 DNA is TGTGCCAGCAGCCCGAGAGCGGGAGGGGGGGGAGATACGCAGTATTTT. The full variable domain, in which reference TRBV5-4 and TRBJ2-3 provide the parts outside the CDR3, is ETGVTQSPTHLIKTRGQQVTLRCSSQSGHNTVSWYQQALGQGPQFIFQYYREEENGRGNFPPRFSGLQFPNYSSELNVNALELDDSALYLCASSPRAGGGGDTQYFGPGTRLTVL.

This chain connects TRBV27 to TRBJ2-5; D is possibly TRBD2 (5 bases). Germline CDR1 MNHEY, CDR2 SMNVEV (reference sequence). The CDR3 has 12 residues. Between the trimmed V and J ends, which lost 8 bases and 9 bases, there was a span of 16 bases. The CDR3 reads CASGKRTGSQYF. The CDR3 region has the DNA TGTGCCAGCGGCAAACGGACTGGCTCCCAGTACTTC.

The chain employs TRBV5-1 and TRBJ1-1; 9 bases align to TRBD1. The CDR3 runs 15 residues. Germline loops: CDR1 SGHRS, CDR2 YFSETQ. The junction had 9 bases not matched to a gene; V was cut back by 5 bases and J by 4 bases. CDR3 amino acids: CASRNGQGLATEAFF. The DNA for the CDR3 is TGCGCCAGCAGAAACGGACAGGGGTTGGCCACTGAAGCTTTCTTT.

V is TRBV27 and J is TRBJ2-1; D uncertain. Germline lookup yields CDR1 MNHEY and CDR2 SMNVEV (reference sequence). V gave up 6 bases and J gave up 12 bases, with 21 bases separating them. The CDR3 runs to 14 residues. The CDR3 nucleotides are TGTGCCAGCAGACGAGGCCAAGCCACTACGTCGCAGTTCTTC. It is translated as CASRRGQATTSQFF.

V usage is TRBV5-1 and J usage is TRBJ2-3; D is possibly TRBD1 (6 bases). The CDR3 sequence is 14 residues long. The V gene lost 4 bases and the J gene lost 0 bases, with 9 bases spanning the gap. Per the germline V gene, CDR1 is SGHRS and CDR2 is YFSETQ. The CDR3 bases are TGCGCCAGCAGCCCCGGGACAAGCACAGATACGCAGTATTTT. Its translation: CASSPGTSTDTQYF.

The rearrangement uses TRBV28 and TRBJ1-1, with D possibly matching TRBD1 (6 bases). The CDR3 is made up of 11 amino acids. The germline V gene has CDR1 MDHEN and CDR2 SYDVKM. Trimming cost V 2 bases and J 11 bases, with 9 bases left between them. The CDR3 sequence is CASSLQGWAFF. In DNA, the CDR3 is TGTGCCAGCAGTTTACAGGGGTGGGCTTTCTTT.

This chain links TRBV5-4 with TRBJ2-7; D call uncertain. V lost 0 bases and J lost 1, with 5 bases in between. The CDR3 consists of 13 residues. Germline CDR1 is SGHNT and CDR2 is YYREEE (reference sequence). CDR3 bases: TGTGCCAGCAGCTTGGAACTGTCCTACGAGCAGTACTTC. Translating it yields CASSLELSYEQYF.

This rearrangement joins TRBV25-1 to TRBJ2-7; TRBD1 matches 7 bases. The CDR3 has 18 amino acids. V lost 1 base, J lost 3 bases, and 15 bases stayed unmatched. Germline V gives CDR1 MGHDK, CDR2 SYGVNS. This chain's CDR3 is CASSESPSWDSFIYEQYF. CDR3 nucleotide sequence: TGTGCCAGCAGTGAATCCCCCTCGTGGGACAGCTTTATCTACGAGCAGTACTTC.

The chain couples TRBV19 to TRBJ2-3; D unresolved. V lost 3 bases to trimming and J lost 2 bases, with 12 bases between them. The CDR3 totals 15 residues. Germline assignment: CDR1 LNHDA and CDR2 SQIVND (reference sequence). The CDR3, as DNA: TGTGCCAGTAGTATGAGGAATCCTAACACAGATACGCAGTATTTT. Amino acid sequence: CASSMRNPNTDTQYF.

The CDR3 sequence: CASSLATRRTGEVYEQYF. In nucleotides, the CDR3 is TGTGCCAGCAGCTTAGCTACAAGGCGGACAGGGGAAGTCTACGAGCAGTACTTC. The chain has TRBV7-8 and TRBJ2-7, with TRBD1 identical over 9 bases. Per the germline V gene, CDR1 is SGHVS and CDR2 is FQNEAQ. The CDR3 covers 18 residues. V was pared by 0 bases and J by 3 bases, with 12 bases of the junction left unmatched.

V gene TRBV21-1 combines with J gene TRBJ1-3; the DNA was not compared with TRBD1, the D call given in the table. TRBV21-1 is described as a pseudogene. This CDR3 is built from 21 residues. CDR3 sequence reads: CASSSLQTGVSEENSGNTIYF. CDR3 bases: TGTGCCAGCAGCAGTCTCCAAACAGGGGTCTCAGAGGAGAACTCTGGAAACACCATATATTTT.

The CDR3 DNA sequence: TGTGCCAGCAGCTTGGACTCGGGGTATATGAACACTGAAGCTTTCTTT. Amino acids: CASSLDSGYMNTEAFF. The chain joins TRBV13 to TRBJ1-1, with unresolved D. CDR3 length: 16 residues. V lost 3 bases and J 0 bases, leaving 14 bases between the germline ends. CDR1 PRHDT and CDR2 FYEKMQ come from the germline V gene (reference sequence). The complete variable domain, with remaining parts taken from reference TRBV13 and TRBJ1-1, reads AAGVIQSPRHLIKEKRETATLKCYPIPRHDTVYWYQQGPGQDPQFLISFYEKMQSDKGSIPDRFSAQQFSDYHSELNMSSLELGDSALYFCASSLDSGYMNTEAFFGQGTRLTVV.

The chain couples TRBV2 to TRBJ1-5; unclear D gene. The CDR3 spans 13 residues. The V and J ends lost 6 bases and 7 bases respectively, with 13 bases between them. Looked up from germline, CDR1 is SNHLY and CDR2 is FYNNEI. The chain's CDR3 is CASSQEAWQPQHF. The CDR3 DNA reads as TGTGCCAGCAGCCAAGAGGCCTGGCAGCCCCAGCATTTT.

The chain employs TRBV4-3 and TRBJ2-6; tentatively, D is TRBD1 (6 bases). The V gene lost 0 bases and the J gene lost 0 bases, with 12 bases spanning the gap. This CDR3 region has 18 residues. The germline gives CDR1 LGHNA, CDR2 YSLEER. Here the CDR3 reads CASSQERDTTSGANVLTF. The CDR3 DNA follows: TGCGCCAGCAGCCAAGAGAGGGACACCACCTCTGGGGCCAACGTCCTGACTTTC.

The chain uses TRBV18 and TRBJ1-1, with 10 bases matching TRBD1. The CDR3 loop spans 15 amino acids. Trimming cost V 3 bases and J 6 bases; bases outside gene matches: 7. Germline V gives CDR1 KGHSH, CDR2 LQKENI. The CDR3 nucleotides read TGTGCCAGCTCACCGGGTGGGACAGGGGACCCTGAAGCTTTCTTT. It is translated as CASSPGGTGDPEAFF.

The chain employs TRBV9 and TRBJ2-3, with 7 bases aligning to TRBD2. The CDR3 contains 14 residues. With 4 bases clipped from V and 3 bases from J, the junction kept 5 bases outside the gene matches. Looked up from germline, CDR1 is SGDLS and CDR2 is YYNGEE. As DNA, the CDR3 is TGTGCCAGCAGCCTTTGGGGGGGGACAGATACGCAGTATTTT. Protein product: CASSLWGGTDTQYF.

This chain links TRBV5-5 with TRBJ2-7, with 7 bases lining up with TRBD1. This CDR3 has 12 amino acids. J lost 5 bases, V lost 5 bases, and 4 bases had no gene match. Germline assignment: CDR1 SGHKS and CDR2 YYEKEE (reference sequence). The CDR3 loop reads CASRLQGNEQYF. The CDR3 region has the DNA TGTGCCAGCAGGTTACAGGGGAACGAGCAGTACTTC. The variable domain in full, completed from reference TRBV5-5 and TRBJ2-7, reads DAGVTQSPTHLIKTRGQQVTLRCSPISGHKSVSWYQQVLGQGPQFIFQYYEKEERGRGNFPDRFSARQFPNYSSELNVNALLLGDSALYLCASRLQGNEQYFGPGTRLTVT.

The chain joins TRBV10-3 to TRBJ2-7; no reliable D call. Germline V lookup: CDR1 ENHRY, CDR2 SYGVKD. With 4 bases removed from V and 3 bases from J, the gap between germline ends came to 16 bases. The CDR3 totals 15 residues. CDR3 nucleotide sequence: TGTGCCATCAGTGGGTCATTAGAGTCTTTCTACGAGCAGTACTTC. Translating it yields CAISGSLESFYEQYF.

This chain joins TRBV2 and TRBJ1-2; no clear D. CDR1 SNHLY and CDR2 FYNNEI come from the germline V gene. This CDR3 is built from 14 residues. Trimming shortened V by 2 bases and J by 3 bases, and 10 bases separated the two germline ends. In nucleotides, the CDR3 is TGTGCCAGCAGTGAACAGGCAGCCGACTATGGCTACACCTTC. Its translation: CASSEQAADYGYTF. The full variable domain, in which reference TRBV2 and TRBJ1-2 provide the parts outside the CDR3, is EPEVTQTPSHQVTQMGQEVILRCVPISNHLYFYWYRQILGQKVEFLVSFYNNEISEKSEIFDDQFSVERPDGSNFTLKIRSTKLEDSAMYFCASSEQAADYGYTFGSGTRLTVV.

This chain joins TRBV5-1 and TRBJ1-1; maybe TRBD1 (5 bases). This CDR3 has 13 amino acids. CDR1 and CDR2 from the germline V gene are SGHRS and YFSETQ. The germline V and J ends were trimmed by 3 bases and 4 bases, with 10 bases remaining between them. CDR3: CASSSAGGTEAFF. Here the CDR3 DNA reads TGCGCCAGCAGCTCCGCGGGGGGCACTGAAGCTTTCTTT. The entire variable domain, with the rest obtained from reference TRBV5-1 and TRBJ1-1, is as follows: KAGVTQTPRYLIKTRGQQVTLSCSPISGHRSVSWYQQTPGQGLQFLFEYFSETQRNKGNFPGRFSGRQFSNSRSEMNVSTLELGDSALYLCASSSAGGTEAFFGQGTRLTVV.